This T cell receptor beta chain was recovered during a study of radiation and T cells in renal cell carcinoma. Overall study: Nephrectomy followed 15 Gy stereotactic body radiation by 4 weeks. Study observations and caveats: In blood, top tumor clones expanded by 2 weeks, shrinking by 4. Baseline intratumoral clonotype presence is unknown without pretreatment biopsies.

CDR3 size: 14 residues. J gave up 3 bases and V 2 bases, and 2 bases lay outside the gene matches. Using immunoSEQ multiplex PCR, the repertoire was profiled, and TCRdb retains in-frame clones only, with some absent. The top ten hold under 9.5% of the sample, which has roughly 100,000 clones, less than 90% seen once. Remarks on this clone: Its antigen is still unknown.

Time point here: baseline pretreatment blood. Noted treatment: 15 Gy SBRT to primary tumor, nephrectomy 4 weeks later. Blood was sampled at baseline, 2 weeks and 4 weeks after SBRT. The rearrangement joins TRBV23-1 to TRBJ2-7, with 9 positions matching TRBD1. TRBV23-1 is recorded as an ORF, its role being uncertain. The TCR was taken from a man in his forties or fifties with renal cell carcinoma. The material sequenced was blood, taken from a patient whose treatment included radiotherapy and nephrectomy. The CDR3 spells CASSQRDRVYEQYF. DNA for the CDR3: TGCGCCAGCAGTCAAAGGGACAGGGTCTACGAGCAGTACTTC.